The 29 T cell receptor beta chains below come from one sample, sequenced in a study of T cells in Graves' hyperthyroidism and ophthalmopathy. TCR beta CDR3 region amplification was performed from RNA transcripts. A set of HTBI primers served as the primers for a first-round RT-PCR of the TCR CDR3. TCRdb redid the calling of the multiplex PCR reads with MiXCR, one entry per CDR3 protein. This table has hundreds of thousands of distinct CDR3 sequences, about 22% appearing once. The source material was blood. These receptors were taken from a woman aged 70-85 years with Graves' ophthalmopathy.

There are many counts of this clonotype. The genes are TRBV20-1 and TRBJ2-1; the D gene is possibly TRBD2 (5 bases). The V and J ends lost 1 base and 0 bases respectively, with 13 bases between them. The CDR3 contains 16 residues. CDR1 is DFQATT, CDR2 SNEGSKA, per germline (reference sequence). The CDR3 coding sequence is TGCAGTGCTAGAGCGCGAGGGATTGTCTCCTACAATGAGCAGTTCTTC. Encoded protein: CSARARGIVSYNEQFF.

The CDR3 is CASTGANVLTF. For the CDR3, the DNA is TGTGCCAGCACTGGGGCCAACGTCCTGACTTTC. The chain is built from TRBV28 and TRBJ2-6; no reliable D call. Trimming removed 7 bases from V and 2 bases from J, with 0 bases in between. CDR3 size: 11 residues. The germline CDR1 and CDR2 sequences are MDHEN and SYDVKM. Based on the CDR3 plus reference TRBV28 and TRBJ2-6, the full variable domain is DVKVTQSSRYLVKRTGEKVFLECVQDMDHENMFWYRQDPGLGLRLIYFSYDVKMKEKGDIPEGYSVSREKKERFSLILESASTNQTSMYLCASTGANVLTFGAGSRLTVL.

The table lists this clonotype with a few counts. The rearrangement joins TRBV18 to TRBJ2-7; 7 nucleotides line up with TRBD1. Germline V gives CDR1 KGHSH, CDR2 LQKENI. V lost 3 bases, J lost 1 base, and 3 bases stayed unmatched. The CDR3 runs to 14 residues. CDR3 in amino acids: CASSPHRGSYEQYF. CDR3 in DNA: TGTGCCAGCTCACCCCACAGGGGATCCTACGAGCAGTACTTC. Filled out from reference TRBV18 and TRBJ2-7, the complete variable domain reads NAGVMQNPRHLVRRRGQEARLRCSPMKGHSHVYWYRQLPEEGLKFMVYLQKENIIDESGMPKERFSAEFPKEGPSILRIQQVVRGDSAAYFCASSPHRGSYEQYFGPGTRLTVT.

The chain employs TRBV6-2 or TRBV6-3 and TRBJ1-6; no clear D. V gave up 0 bases and J gave up 9 bases, with 12 bases separating them. The length of the CDR3 is 15 residues. In germline, CDR1 is MNHEY, CDR2 SVGEGT. CDR3 DNA sequence: TGTGCCAGCAGTTACTCCCCAGAGAGTGTTTCACCCCTCCACTTT. The encoded protein is CASSYSPESVSPLHF.

This chain links TRBV7-9 with TRBJ2-7, with D hard to call. This CDR3 region has 14 residues. Germline V lookup: CDR1 SEHNR, CDR2 FQNEAQ (reference sequence). Trimming left V 4 bases short and J 3 bases short, with 13 bases between. The CDR3 here is CASSSPKRGYEQYF. DNA for the CDR3: TGTGCCAGCAGCTCCCCTAAAAGAGGCTACGAGCAGTACTTC.

This chain joins TRBV20-1 and TRBJ2-3; D is perhaps TRBD1 (6 bases). The J call is uncertain, as TRBJ1-5 better fits the DNA end. The CDR3 covers 14 residues. The V gene's germline CDR1 is DFQATT and CDR2 SNEGSKA (reference sequence). The CDR3 region has the DNA TGCAGTGCTAGACCCGGGACTGGGGGCTTTACGCAGCATTTT. It translates to CSARPGTGGFTQHF.

On this clonotype itself: It is likely a read error, because the conserved phenylalanine at the end of the CDR3 is missing. The chain uses TRBV9 and TRBJ1-1; 7 bases are shared with TRBD1. The CDR3 is 14 residues long. V trimming: 7 bases; J trimming: 1 base; junction bases outside the gene matches: 7. Germline V gives CDR1 SGDLS, CDR2 YYNGEE. This CDR3 reads CASVRDSKNTEAFL. CDR3 bases: TGTGCCAGCGTAAGGGACAGCAAGAACACTGAAGCTTTCCTT.

The genes are TRBV7-2 and TRBJ1-5; 10 nucleotides align to TRBD1. Germline CDR1 is SGHTA and CDR2 is FQGNSA. Trimming took 1 base from V and 9 from J; bases not matched to a gene: 6. The CDR3 covers 15 residues. DNA of the CDR3: TGTGCCAGCAGCTTAGGACAGGGGGCAGGTCGGCCCCAGCATTTT. The encoded protein is CASSLGQGAGRPQHF.

In its sample, this clonotype was seen many times. The chain employs TRBV2 and TRBJ1-2; D is unresolved. The V and J ends lost 4 bases and 4 bases respectively, with 1 base between them. Per the germline V gene, CDR1 is SNHLY and CDR2 is FYNNEI. The CDR3 is 10 residues long. The CDR3 DNA follows: TGTGCCAGCAGTGCCTATGGCTACACCTTC. Its protein is CASSAYGYTF.

The chain couples TRBV7-9 to TRBJ2-5; the D gene is possibly TRBD2 (5 bases). Trimming left V 8 bases short and J 9 bases short, with 19 bases between. This CDR3 spans 13 amino acids. Germline V gene sequence: CDR1 SEHNR, CDR2 FQNEAQ (reference sequence). CDR3 sequence (DNA): TGTGCCAGCGGTAGGTTCGTTGAGGAGGCCCAGTACTTC. Protein product: CASGRFVEEAQYF.

This clonotype has more than one count but fewer than ten. This chain connects TRBV9 to TRBJ1-5; 10 bases are a match to TRBD1. V was clipped by 4 bases and J by 3 bases; unmatched bases: 7. This CDR3 region has 16 residues. Germline values: CDR1 SGDLS, CDR2 YYNGEE. DNA of the CDR3: TGTGCCAGCAGCCCCTCCGGGACAGGGGTCAATCAGCCCCAGCATTTT. Its protein is CASSPSGTGVNQPQHF.

In this sample, this clonotype turned up a few times. V is TRBV20-1 and J is TRBJ1-5, with 7 bases identical to TRBD1. Germline CDR1 and CDR2: DFQATT and SNEGSKA (reference sequence). This CDR3 contains 15 residues. With V trimmed by 2 bases and J by 3 bases, 7 bases remained unmatched. Here the CDR3 DNA reads TGCAGTGCTAGATACCTTGGACAGGCCAATCAGCCCCAGCATTTT. It encodes CSARYLGQANQPQHF.

This clonotype was counted only a few times. This sequence joins TRBV12-3 or TRBV12-4 and TRBJ2-1, with TRBD2 matching 9 bases. This CDR3 has 18 residues. V lost 3 bases and J lost 0; bases outside the gene matches: 9. CDR3 coding DNA: TGTGCCAGCAGTTTTAGCGGGAGACCCCTTATCTCCTACAATGAGCAGTTCTTC. Translation: CASSFSGRPLISYNEQFF.

This chain connects TRBV6-5 to TRBJ2-7, with D hard to call. CDR1 is MNHEY, CDR2 SVGAGI, per germline. V was cut by 2 bases and J by 4 bases, with 9 bases left in between. CDR3 size: 13 residues. This CDR3 reads CASSYRVDYEQYF. The CDR3 DNA sequence: TGTGCCAGCAGTTACAGGGTGGATTACGAGCAGTACTTC.

The table lists this clonotype with many counts. The chain joins TRBV10-3 to TRBJ2-1; TRBD1 is a possible D gene (6 bases). The CDR3 has 17 residues. Trimming stripped 0 bases from V and 0 bases from J, with 12 bases between. CDR1 ENHRY and CDR2 SYGVKD come from the germline V gene. The CDR3 here is CAISESRGMSSYNEQFF. The CDR3 DNA is TGTGCCATCAGTGAGTCGAGGGGGATGAGCTCCTACAATGAGCAGTTCTTC.

This clonotype was detected many times. This chain connects TRBV6-1 to TRBJ2-5, with D possibly TRBD2 on 6 matching bases. Trimming removed 4 bases at V and 2 bases at J, with 14 bases between. Germline V gene data show CDR1 as MNHNS and CDR2 as SASEGT. The length of the CDR3 is 15 residues. The CDR3 DNA sequence: TGTGCCAGCAGTGGAGCCGTTAGCGGTCAAGAGACCCAGTACTTC. Translated: CASSGAVSGQETQYF.

The rearrangement links TRBV28 to TRBJ1-2, with a possible D match to TRBD1 (6 bases). Germline V lookup: CDR1 MDHEN, CDR2 SYDVKM. V lost 4 bases to trimming and J lost 14 bases, with 23 bases between them. There are 14 residues in the CDR3. DNA for the CDR3: TGTGCCAGCAGTTCCCCCGGCAGTGCTGGGGGCGGTACCTTC. Protein product: CASSSPGSAGGGTF.

This rearrangement joins TRBV20-1 to TRBJ2-3, with 11 bases identical to TRBD2. Germline values: CDR1 DFQATT, CDR2 SNEGSKA (reference sequence). The ends lost 0 bases at V and 2 bases at J; junction bases unmatched: 1. This CDR3 spans 15 amino acids. The CDR3 region is CSARDSGRVTDTQYF. The CDR3 DNA reads TGCAGTGCTAGAGATAGCGGGAGGGTCACAGATACGCAGTATTTT.

The chain joins TRBV28 to TRBJ2-2; possibly TRBD1 for D (6 bases). This CDR3 region has 21 residues. Germline V gene lookup returns CDR1 MDHEN and CDR2 SYDVKM. The V and J ends lost 4 bases and 0 bases respectively, with 27 bases between them. The CDR3, as DNA: TGTGCCAGCAGTTCTCCTAAGCTCCCGGGACAAACATTTGCGAACACCGGGGAGCTGTTTTTT. It yields the protein CASSSPKLPGQTFANTGELFF.

CDR3 loop: CASRPAGKQGRSGELFF. DNA of the CDR3: TGTGCCAGCAGACCCGCGGGCAAGCAGGGGAGGTCCGGGGAGCTGTTTTTT. V is TRBV11-2 and J is TRBJ2-2; D may match TRBD1 or TRBD2 (6 bases each). The CDR3 is 17 amino acids. Germline V CDR1 and CDR2: SGHAT, FQNNGV. V lost 6 bases, J lost 6 bases, and 23 bases lay in between.

The CDR3, as DNA: TGCGCCAGCAGCTTGCGGCTAAATGAGCAGTTCTTC. Encoded protein: CASSLRLNEQFF. V and J are TRBV5-1 and TRBJ2-1, with D uncertain. From germline, CDR1 is SGHRS and CDR2 YFSETQ. Trimming left V 1 base short and J 7 bases short, with 6 bases between. This CDR3 spans 12 amino acids.

This clonotype was recorded at least ten times. The chain recombines TRBV12-3 or TRBV12-4 with TRBJ2-1; D perhaps matches TRBD2 (6 bases). The CDR3 consists of 13 residues. Trimming took 6 bases from V and 9 from J, leaving 15 bases between them. The CDR3 loop is CASSPRLGTEQFF. The CDR3 DNA reads TGTGCCAGCAGCCCTAGACTAGGAACTGAGCAGTTCTTC.

The V and J genes are TRBV12-3 or TRBV12-4 and TRBJ2-1; TRBD2 is a possible D gene (5 bases). Trimming shortened V by 6 bases and J by 9 bases, and 15 bases separated the two germline ends. The CDR3 totals 13 residues. The CDR3, as DNA: TGTGCCAGCAGCAACCTTCTGGGAGCTGAGCAGTTCTTC. Encoded protein: CASSNLLGAEQFF.

This clonotype was seen more than once but under ten times. The CDR3 region is CTSYQSVNTEAFF. DNA for the CDR3: TGTACTTCCTACCAGTCTGTGAACACTGAAGCTTTCTTT. V gene TRBV18 combines with J gene TRBJ1-1; D call uncertain. The CDR3 loop spans 13 amino acids. In germline, CDR1 is KGHSH, CDR2 LQKENI.

The chain combines TRBV19 with TRBJ1-1, with TRBD1 matching 11 bases. CDR3 length equals 18 residues. V shed 1 base and J 5 bases; nucleotides not matched to a gene: 12. CDR1 is LNHDA and CDR2 is SQIVND in the germline V gene (reference sequence). The CDR3 DNA reads TGTGCCAGTAGTATAGCTGCGCTGGACAGGGGGCTCTTGACTGAAGCTTTCTTT. Its protein is CASSIAALDRGLLTEAFF.

The rearrangement joins TRBV30 to TRBJ1-3, with D perhaps TRBD1 (5 bases). V was shortened by 0 bases and J by 2 bases, with 11 bases between the two germline ends. CDR1 and CDR2 (germline): GTSNPN, SVGIG (reference sequence). The CDR3 runs to 15 residues. The CDR3 spells CAWSVRGLTGNTIYF. The DNA of the CDR3 is TGTGCCTGGAGTGTAAGGGGTTTAACTGGAAACACCATATATTTT.

About this clonotype itself: A clone one base away is much larger, so this may be a read error. This chain's CDR3 is CASSLAGVVNGQFF. DNA of the CDR3: TGTGCCAGCAGTCTAGCGGGAGTGGTTAATGGGCAGTTCTTC. The J gene is TRBJ2-1, the V gene TRBV12-3 or TRBV12-4; TRBD2 matches 10 bases. The CDR3 is 14 residues long.

The table lists this clonotype with a few counts. The rearrangement joins TRBV12-3 or TRBV12-4 to TRBJ2-3; 8 positions agree with TRBD2. Trimming took 6 bases from V and 5 from J; bases not matched to a gene: 1. The CDR3 runs 12 residues. The CDR3 reads CASRTSEDTQYF. The DNA for the CDR3 is TGTGCCAGCAGGACTAGCGAAGATACGCAGTATTTT.

This clonotype was counted a few times. The chain recombines TRBV30 with TRBJ2-5, with D hard to call. The germline V gene has CDR1 GTSNPN and CDR2 SVGIG (reference sequence). This CDR3 is 11 amino acids long. The ends were cut back, 7 bases at V and 5 bases at J, with 11 bases in the middle. CDR3 in amino acids: CAYSDGETQYF. CDR3 sequence (DNA): TGTGCCTACTCGGACGGGGAGACCCAGTACTTC.